The 27 T cell receptor beta chains below were found in one sample sequenced in a study of blood T cell repertoires in COVID-19. This table comes from immunoSEQ multiplex PCR, and its TCRdb copy is limited to in-frame clones, with some not included. The sample shows some 200,000 clones, around 94% of them seen only once. The sample was peripheral blood. These receptors originate from a man in his thirties or forties with COVID-19, enrolled during active disease.

This chain uses TRBV5-4 with TRBJ1-3; D is perhaps TRBD1 (5 bases). The ends were cut back, 0 bases at V and 4 bases at J, with 11 bases in the middle. The length of the CDR3 is 15 residues. The germline CDR1 and CDR2 sequences are SGHNT and YYREEE (reference sequence). Here the CDR3 reads CASSLGVGGGNTIYF. CDR3 DNA: TGTGCCAGCAGCTTGGGGGTCGGGGGAGGAAACACCATATATTTT.

This clone was recorded once. Within the sample, other DNA sequences also encode this same CDR3. V usage is TRBV2 and J usage is TRBJ2-5, with TRBD1 identical over 9 bases. The J segment lost 5 bases and the V segment lost 6 bases, leaving 7 bases of the junction unmatched. Germline V gives CDR1 SNHLY, CDR2 FYNNEI. The CDR3 extends over 14 amino acids. CDR3 nucleotides: TGTGCCAGCAGCTCGGGACAGGGCGCGGAGACCCAGTACTTC. It is translated as CASSSGQGAETQYF. The entire variable domain, with the rest obtained from reference TRBV2 and TRBJ2-5, is as follows: EPEVTQTPSHQVTQMGQEVILRCVPISNHLYFYWYRQILGQKVEFLVSFYNNEISEKSEIFDDQFSVERPDGSNFTLKIRSTKLEDSAMYFCASSSGQGAETQYFGPGTRLLVL.

J is TRBJ2-7 and V is TRBV5-1, with 9 bases that match TRBD1. Germline lookup yields CDR1 SGHRS and CDR2 YFSETQ. The J segment lost 7 bases and the V segment lost 5 bases, leaving 7 bases of the junction unmatched. This CDR3 is 13 amino acids long. CDR3 DNA: TGCGCCAGCAGAGGGGGGACAGGGATAGAGCAGTACTTC. Encoded protein: CASRGGTGIEQYF.

The chain carries TRBV5-5 and TRBJ1-2; D gene uncertain. The CDR3 is 14 amino acids. Trimming removed 6 bases from V and 8 bases from J, with 20 bases in between. Germline V CDR1 and CDR2: SGHKS, YYEKEE (reference sequence). The CDR3: CASILRPDYEGYTF. The CDR3 DNA sequence: TGTGCCAGCATCCTCAGGCCCGACTATGAAGGCTACACCTTC.

The rearrangement joins TRBV2 to TRBJ1-6; perhaps TRBD1 as D (5 bases). There are 14 residues in the CDR3. CDR1 is SNHLY and CDR2 is FYNNEI in the germline V gene. V lost 6 bases and J lost 7, with 13 bases in between. CDR3 sequence: CASSGTVNNSPLHF. The DNA of the CDR3 is TGTGCCAGCAGCGGGACTGTTAACAATTCACCCCTCCACTTT.

The chain is built from TRBV18 and TRBJ1-6; D not certain. The germline V gene encodes CDR1 KGHSH and CDR2 LQKENI. The CDR3 has 16 residues. V shed 2 bases and J shed 0 bases, with 8 bases lying between them. The CDR3 nucleotides are TGTGCCAGCTCACCAACTAGAAGCTCCTATAATTCACCCCTCCACTTT. The encoded protein is CASSPTRSSYNSPLHF.

The CDR3 DNA reads as TGTGCCAGAAGGACAGGGGGCACAGATACGCAGTATTTT. This gives the protein CARRTGGTDTQYF. This sequence joins TRBV2 and TRBJ2-3, with 9 bases fitting TRBD1. CDR3 length: 13 amino acids. The V and J ends lost 9 bases and 1 base, in that order; junction bases with no gene match: 2. Germline lookup yields CDR1 SNHLY and CDR2 FYNNEI.

This rearrangement joins TRBV9 to TRBJ1-3; D possibly corresponds to TRBD1 (5 bases). Trimming removed 0 bases from V and 4 bases from J, with 20 bases in between. Germline V lookup: CDR1 SGDLS, CDR2 YYNGEE. The CDR3 totals 18 residues. The CDR3 sequence: CASSVDPTVDGIGNTIYF. DNA of the CDR3: TGTGCCAGCAGCGTAGACCCGACAGTGGACGGTATCGGAAACACCATATATTTT. The whole variable domain, filled in from reference TRBV9 and TRBJ1-3, reads DSGVTQTPKHLITATGQRVTLRCSPRSGDLSVYWYQQSLDQGLQFLIQYYNGEERAKGNILERFSAQQFPDLHSELNLSSLELGDSALYFCASSVDPTVDGIGNTIYFGEGSWLTVV.

The CDR3 region is CASSRPQITYNEQFF. DNA of the CDR3: TGTGCCAGCAGCCGCCCACAGATAACGTACAATGAGCAGTTCTTC. The chain links TRBV7-9 to TRBJ2-1; no clear D. The CDR3 contains 15 residues. CDR1 and CDR2 from the germline V gene are SEHNR and FQNEAQ (reference sequence). The V gene lost 5 bases and the J gene lost 4 bases, with 15 bases spanning the gap.

V is TRBV9 and J is TRBJ2-3; 8 nucleotides align to TRBD2. Germline CDR1 and CDR2: SGDLS and YYNGEE. V lost 4 bases to trimming and J lost 4 bases; unmatched junction nucleotides: 5. CDR3 length: 14 amino acids. CDR3 sequence reads: CASSIWTSSDTQYF. Written as DNA, the CDR3 is TGTGCCAGCAGCATCTGGACTAGCTCAGATACGCAGTATTTT. Full variable domain (outside the CDR3, taken from reference TRBV9 and TRBJ2-3): DSGVTQTPKHLITATGQRVTLRCSPRSGDLSVYWYQQSLDQGLQFLIQYYNGEERAKGNILERFSAQQFPDLHSELNLSSLELGDSALYFCASSIWTSSDTQYFGPGTRLTVL.

This sequence joins TRBV4-1 and TRBJ2-7; 10 bases align to TRBD2. Trimming removed 3 bases from V and 0 bases from J; junction bases left unmatched: 11. Germline V lookup: CDR1 MGHRA, CDR2 YSYEKL. This CDR3 contains 18 residues. CDR3 sequence: CASSQVPASGGRSYEQYF. CDR3 nucleotide sequence: TGCGCCAGCAGCCAGGTCCCTGCTAGCGGGGGCCGCTCCTACGAGCAGTACTTC.

Remarks on this clone: This may stem from a read error, because a much larger clone lies one nucleotide away. Other DNA sequences in the sample encode the same CDR3. This chain uses TRBV19 with TRBJ1-6; possible D gene TRBD1, 6 bases. V gave up 5 bases and J gave up 3 bases, with 17 bases separating them. Germline CDR1 and CDR2: LNHDA and SQIVND (reference sequence). This CDR3 has 17 residues. CDR3: CASSSRTAFLYNSPLHF. Written as DNA, the CDR3 is TGTGCCAGTAGTTCCCGGACAGCATTCCTCTATAATTCACCCCTCCACTTT.

The chain joins TRBV7-9 to TRBJ2-7; 7 bases agree with TRBD1. CDR1 and CDR2 (germline): SEHNR, FQNEAQ (reference sequence). The CDR3 loop spans 18 amino acids. V was clipped by 2 bases and J by 5 bases; unmatched bases: 18. The DNA for the CDR3 is TGTGCCAGCAGCTTATGGGTCGAAAAACAGGGGAAGGTTCACGAGCAGTACTTC. Translation gives CASSLWVEKQGKVHEQYF.

J is TRBJ1-4 and V is TRBV18, with 9 bases fitting TRBD1. CDR1 KGHSH and CDR2 LQKENI come from the germline V gene. V lost 1 base to trimming and J lost 6 bases; unmatched junction nucleotides: 0. The CDR3 has 14 residues. The CDR3 is CASSPRTGDEKLFF. Written as DNA, the CDR3 is TGTGCCAGCTCACCACGGACAGGGGATGAAAAACTGTTTTTT.

J is TRBJ2-5 and V is TRBV10-2; 7 positions agree with TRBD1. The CDR3 has 14 residues. Germline CDR1 is WSHSY and CDR2 is SAAADI. J gave up 0 bases and V 9 bases, and 7 bases lay outside the gene matches. This chain's CDR3 is CASTGQLYQETQYF. The CDR3 DNA follows: TGCGCCAGTACGGGACAGTTATACCAAGAGACCCAGTACTTC.

This clone was seen just once. The chain combines TRBV5-5 with TRBJ1-5, with TRBD1 matching over 7 bases. The CDR3 consists of 15 residues. Per the germline V gene, CDR1 is SGHKS and CDR2 is YYEKEE (reference sequence). The J segment lost 2 bases and the V segment lost 1 base, leaving 3 bases of the junction unmatched. The CDR3 region is CASSLTGVRNQPQHF. The CDR3 bases are TGTGCCAGCAGCTTGACAGGGGTCCGCAATCAGCCCCAGCATTTT.

In its sample, this clone was seen once. The rearrangement joins TRBV18 to TRBJ2-5, with 10 bases matching TRBD2. The ends lost 3 bases at V and 5 bases at J; junction bases unmatched: 6. From germline, CDR1 is KGHSH and CDR2 LQKENI. This CDR3 contains 15 residues. The CDR3 coding sequence is TGTGCCAGCTCACCTAGCGGGGGGTCTTTGGAGACCCAGTACTTC. This sequence encodes CASSPSGGSLETQYF.

The J gene is TRBJ2-3, the V gene TRBV5-4; a weak D match, TRBD2 (6 bases). This CDR3 contains 17 residues. The germline CDR1 and CDR2 sequences are SGHNT and YYREEE (reference sequence). Trimming removed 5 bases at V and 4 bases at J, with 23 bases between. DNA of the CDR3: TGTGCCAGCAGTTTCGCTCGGGACTCCCTCGGGGCAGATACGCAGTATTTT. It specifies CASSFARDSLGADTQYF.

The chain combines TRBV10-3 with TRBJ2-7, with 9 positions matching TRBD2. The CDR3 length is 16 residues. Germline CDR1 reads ENHRY; CDR2 reads SYGVKD. V was pared by 0 bases and J by 1 base, with 4 bases of the junction left unmatched. The CDR3 DNA is TGTGCCATCAGTGAGTCCAGAAGCGGGGGGTCCTACGAGCAGTACTTC. Its translation is CAISESRSGGSYEQYF.

The chain combines TRBV5-4 with TRBJ2-1; 7 bases align to TRBD1. The CDR3 contains 15 residues. After removal of 4 bases from V and 10 bases from J, the junction contained 14 bases not matched to a gene. Germline V CDR1 and CDR2: SGHNT, YYREEE (reference sequence). CDR3 bases: TGTGCCAGCAGCACCTGGACAGGCCAGGGTCTCGAGCAGTTCTTC. It translates to CASSTWTGQGLEQFF.

This clone is a singleton in its sample. The CDR3 DNA sequence: TGTGCCAGCAGCCCCCATATAGGGGGGGGGAACACCGGGGAGCTGTTTTTT. Its protein product is CASSPHIGGGNTGELFF. The chain has TRBV7-2 and TRBJ2-2; the D gene is possibly TRBD2 (7 bases). Germline V gene sequence: CDR1 SGHTA, CDR2 FQGNSA. The CDR3 spans 17 residues. The ends were cut back, 5 bases at V and 1 base at J, with 17 bases in the middle. The variable domain in full, completed from reference TRBV7-2 and TRBJ2-2, reads GAGVSQSPSNKVTEKGKDVELRCDPISGHTALYWYRQSLGQGLEFLIYFQGNSAPDKSGLPSDRFSAERTGGSVSTLTIQRTQQEDSAVYLCASSPHIGGGNTGELFFGEGSRLTVL.

The chain has TRBV6-5 and TRBJ1-2; 7 bases agree with TRBD1. The V gene's germline CDR1 is MNHEY and CDR2 SVGAGI. The ends lost 6 bases at V and 5 bases at J; junction bases unmatched: 3. CDR3 length equals 12 residues. The CDR3 region is CASRTGLYGYTF. The DNA for the CDR3 is TGTGCCAGCAGGACAGGGTTGTATGGCTACACCTTC.

V gene TRBV6-5 combines with J gene TRBJ2-7; 8 bases match TRBD2. V gave up 6 bases and J gave up 0 bases; unmatched junction bases: 4. This CDR3 region has 14 residues. Germline CDR1 is MNHEY and CDR2 is SVGAGI. The CDR3 loop reads CASSQAGASYEQYF. The CDR3, as DNA: TGTGCCAGCAGCCAAGCGGGGGCCTCCTACGAGCAGTACTTC.

V usage is TRBV18 and J usage is TRBJ2-2; TRBD1 matches 8 bases. V lost 0 bases, J lost 1 base, and 1 base stayed unmatched. The length of the CDR3 is 16 residues. Germline V CDR1 and CDR2: KGHSH, LQKENI. The CDR3 DNA follows: TGTGCCAGCTCACCACCCGGGACAGGGAACACCGGGGAGCTGTTTTTT. Translation: CASSPPGTGNTGELFF.

The chain is built from TRBV9 and TRBJ2-1; 9 bases line up with TRBD1. The CDR3 is 14 amino acids. V was pared by 5 bases and J by 6 bases, with 6 bases of the junction left unmatched. The V gene's germline CDR1 is SGDLS and CDR2 YYNGEE. The CDR3 DNA sequence: TGTGCCAGCAGTGCGGGACAGGGTAGCAATGAGCAGTTCTTC. Its protein product is CASSAGQGSNEQFF.

The rearrangement uses TRBV6-5 and TRBJ1-6; TRBD1 matches 10 bases. Germline V gene sequence: CDR1 MNHEY, CDR2 SVGAGI. V lost 6 bases, J lost 8 bases, and 7 bases stayed unmatched. This CDR3 is built from 15 residues. The CDR3 loop is CASSLGTGADSPLHF. The CDR3 DNA reads as TGTGCCAGCAGCCTAGGGACAGGGGCTGATTCACCCCTCCACTTT.

This clone was observed once. This chain connects TRBV6-5 to TRBJ1-5; D is undetermined. Germline CDR1 reads MNHEY; CDR2 reads SVGAGI. V was shortened by 6 bases and J by 3 bases, with 12 bases between the two germline ends. The CDR3 has 14 residues. Here the CDR3 reads CASRRSGPNQPQHF. The CDR3 coding sequence is TGTGCCAGCAGGAGAAGCGGGCCCAATCAGCCCCAGCATTTT.